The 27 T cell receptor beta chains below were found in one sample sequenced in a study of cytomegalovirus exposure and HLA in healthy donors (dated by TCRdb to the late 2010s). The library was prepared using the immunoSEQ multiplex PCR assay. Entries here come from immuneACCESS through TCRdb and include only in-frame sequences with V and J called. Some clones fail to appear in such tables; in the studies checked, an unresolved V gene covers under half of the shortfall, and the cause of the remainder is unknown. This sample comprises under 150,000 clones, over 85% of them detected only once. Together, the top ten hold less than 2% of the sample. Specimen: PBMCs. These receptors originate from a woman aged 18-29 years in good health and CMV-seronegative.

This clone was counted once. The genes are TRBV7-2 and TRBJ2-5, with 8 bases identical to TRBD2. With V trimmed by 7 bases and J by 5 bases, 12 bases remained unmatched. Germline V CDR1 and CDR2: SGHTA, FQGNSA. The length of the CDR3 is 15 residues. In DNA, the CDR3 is TGTGCCAGCACCCTCACGGGGGGCGGGAGGGAGACCCAGTACTTC. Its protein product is CASTLTGGGRETQYF.

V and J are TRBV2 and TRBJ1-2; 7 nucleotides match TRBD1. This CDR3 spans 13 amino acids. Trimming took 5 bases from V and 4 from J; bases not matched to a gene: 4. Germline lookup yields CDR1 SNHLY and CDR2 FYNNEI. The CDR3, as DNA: TGTGCCAGCAGTTACAGGGGTGGCTATGGCTACACCTTC. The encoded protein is CASSYRGGYGYTF.

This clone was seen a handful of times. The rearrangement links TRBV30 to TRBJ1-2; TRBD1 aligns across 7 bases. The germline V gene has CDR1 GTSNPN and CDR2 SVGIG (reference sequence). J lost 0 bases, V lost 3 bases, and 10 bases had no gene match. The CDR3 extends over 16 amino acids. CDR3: CAWREGTAAANYGYTF. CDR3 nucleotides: TGTGCCTGGAGGGAAGGGACAGCCGCAGCTAACTATGGCTACACCTTC.

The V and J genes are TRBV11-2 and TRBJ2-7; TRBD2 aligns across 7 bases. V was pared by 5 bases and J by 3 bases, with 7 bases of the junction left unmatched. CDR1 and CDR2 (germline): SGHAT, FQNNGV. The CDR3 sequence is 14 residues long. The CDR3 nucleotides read TGTGCCAGCAGCCGGGGGGATAGGGACTACGAGCAGTACTTC. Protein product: CASSRGDRDYEQYF.

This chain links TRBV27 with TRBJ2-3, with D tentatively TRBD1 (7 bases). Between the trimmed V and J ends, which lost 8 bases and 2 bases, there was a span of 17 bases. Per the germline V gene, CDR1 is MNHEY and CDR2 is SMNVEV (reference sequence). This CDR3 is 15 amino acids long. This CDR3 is CASSQTGRTTDTQYF. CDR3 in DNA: TGTGCCAGCTCACAGACAGGGAGGACCACAGATACGCAGTATTTT.

CDR3 bases: TGTGCCAGCAGCTTAGGAGAAGGGGGAGATAATGAAAAACTGTTTTTT. It is translated as CASSLGEGGDNEKLFF. The chain carries TRBV11-3 and TRBJ1-4; a possible D gene is TRBD1 (6 bases). The germline V gene has CDR1 SGHNT and CDR2 YENEEA. The CDR3 runs to 16 residues. V lost 1 base and J lost 4, with 13 bases in between.

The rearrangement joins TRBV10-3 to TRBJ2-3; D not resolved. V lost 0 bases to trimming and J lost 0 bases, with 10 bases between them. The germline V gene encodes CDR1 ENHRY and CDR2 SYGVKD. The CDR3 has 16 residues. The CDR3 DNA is TGTGCCATCAGTGAGTCGGCAGGCCCTAGCACAGATACGCAGTATTTT. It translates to CAISESAGPSTDTQYF.

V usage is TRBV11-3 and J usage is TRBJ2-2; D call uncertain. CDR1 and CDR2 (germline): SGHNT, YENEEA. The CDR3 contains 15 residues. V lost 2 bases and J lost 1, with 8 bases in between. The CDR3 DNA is TGTGCCAGCAGCTTATTACGCGGGAACACCGGGGAGCTGTTTTTT. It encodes CASSLLRGNTGELFF.

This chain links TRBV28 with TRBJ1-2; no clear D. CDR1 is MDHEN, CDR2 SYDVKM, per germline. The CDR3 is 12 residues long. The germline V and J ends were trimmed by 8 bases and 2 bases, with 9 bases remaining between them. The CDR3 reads CASRNSNYGYTF. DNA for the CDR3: TGTGCCAGCCGGAACAGCAACTATGGCTACACCTTC.

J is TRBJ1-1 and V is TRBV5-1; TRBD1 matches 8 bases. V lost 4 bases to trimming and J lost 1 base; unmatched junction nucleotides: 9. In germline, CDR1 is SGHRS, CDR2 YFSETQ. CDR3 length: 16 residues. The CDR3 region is CASSHNRGVKNTEAFF. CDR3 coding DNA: TGCGCCAGCAGCCACAACAGGGGGGTGAAGAACACTGAAGCTTTCTTT.

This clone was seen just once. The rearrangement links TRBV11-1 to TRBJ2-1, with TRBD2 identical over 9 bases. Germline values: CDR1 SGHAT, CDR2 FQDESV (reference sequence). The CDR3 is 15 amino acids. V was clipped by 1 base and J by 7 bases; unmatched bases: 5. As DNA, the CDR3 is TGTGCCAGCAGCTTAGTAGCGGGAGCGAGTAATGAGCAGTTCTTC. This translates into CASSLVAGASNEQFF.

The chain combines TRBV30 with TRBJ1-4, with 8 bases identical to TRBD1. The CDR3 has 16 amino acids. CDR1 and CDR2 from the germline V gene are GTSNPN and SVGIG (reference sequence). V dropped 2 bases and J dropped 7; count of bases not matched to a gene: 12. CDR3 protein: CAWSKPGQGLSEKLFF. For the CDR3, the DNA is TGTGCCTGGAGTAAGCCCGGACAGGGTTTGAGTGAAAAACTGTTTTTT.

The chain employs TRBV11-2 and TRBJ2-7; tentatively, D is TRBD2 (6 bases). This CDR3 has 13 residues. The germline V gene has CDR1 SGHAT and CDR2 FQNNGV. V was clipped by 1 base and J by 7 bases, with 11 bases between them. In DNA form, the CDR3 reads TGTGCCAGCAGCTTAGGGGTGGAGGGAGAGCAGTACTTC. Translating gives CASSLGVEGEQYF.

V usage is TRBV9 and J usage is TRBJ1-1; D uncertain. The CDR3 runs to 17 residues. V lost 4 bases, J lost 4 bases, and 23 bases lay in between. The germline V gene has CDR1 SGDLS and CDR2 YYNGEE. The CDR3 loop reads CASSPGLRRSMSTEAFF. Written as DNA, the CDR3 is TGTGCCAGCAGCCCGGGATTGAGGAGGTCAATGAGCACTGAAGCTTTCTTT. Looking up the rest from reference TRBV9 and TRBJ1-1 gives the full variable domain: DSGVTQTPKHLITATGQRVTLRCSPRSGDLSVYWYQQSLDQGLQFLIQYYNGEERAKGNILERFSAQQFPDLHSELNLSSLELGDSALYFCASSPGLRRSMSTEAFFGQGTRLTVV.

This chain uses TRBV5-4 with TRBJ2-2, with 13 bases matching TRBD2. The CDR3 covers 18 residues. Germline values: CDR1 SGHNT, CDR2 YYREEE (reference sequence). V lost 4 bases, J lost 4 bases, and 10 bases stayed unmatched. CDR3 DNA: TGTGCCAGCAGCCACGGACTAGCGGGGGCCGGGGGCACCGGGGAGCTGTTTTTT. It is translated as CASSHGLAGAGGTGELFF.

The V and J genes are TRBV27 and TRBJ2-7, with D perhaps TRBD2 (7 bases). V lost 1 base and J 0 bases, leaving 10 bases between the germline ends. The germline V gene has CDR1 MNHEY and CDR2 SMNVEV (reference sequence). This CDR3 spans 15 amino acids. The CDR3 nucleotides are TGTGCCAGCAGTTTATTGGCGGGGGCCTCCTACGAGCAGTACTTC. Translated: CASSLLAGASYEQYF.

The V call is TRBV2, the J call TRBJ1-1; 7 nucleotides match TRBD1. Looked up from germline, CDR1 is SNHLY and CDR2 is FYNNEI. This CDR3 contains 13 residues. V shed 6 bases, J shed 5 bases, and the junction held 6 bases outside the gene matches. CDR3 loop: CASSLTGLTEAFF. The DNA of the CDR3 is TGTGCCAGCAGCCTGACAGGGCTGACTGAAGCTTTCTTT.

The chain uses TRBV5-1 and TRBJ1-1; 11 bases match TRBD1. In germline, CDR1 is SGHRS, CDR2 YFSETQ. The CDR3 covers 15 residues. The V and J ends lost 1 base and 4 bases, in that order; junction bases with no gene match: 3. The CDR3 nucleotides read TGCGCCAGCAGCTTGTCGGACAGGGGGCTCACTGAAGCTTTCTTT. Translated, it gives CASSLSDRGLTEAFF. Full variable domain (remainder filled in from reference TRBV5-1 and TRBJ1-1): KAGVTQTPRYLIKTRGQQVTLSCSPISGHRSVSWYQQTPGQGLQFLFEYFSETQRNKGNFPGRFSGRQFSNSRSEMNVSTLELGDSALYLCASSLSDRGLTEAFFGQGTRLTVV.

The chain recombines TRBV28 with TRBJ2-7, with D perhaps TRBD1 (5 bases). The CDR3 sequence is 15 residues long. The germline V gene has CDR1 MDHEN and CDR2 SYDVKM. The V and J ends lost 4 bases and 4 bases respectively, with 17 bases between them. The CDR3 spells CASSSASPGSYEQYF. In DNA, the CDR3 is TGTGCCAGCAGTTCAGCCTCCCCAGGGTCGTACGAGCAGTACTTC. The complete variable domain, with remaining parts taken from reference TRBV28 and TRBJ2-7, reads DVKVTQSSRYLVKRTGEKVFLECVQDMDHENMFWYRQDPGLGLRLIYFSYDVKMKEKGDIPEGYSVSREKKERFSLILESASTNQTSMYLCASSSASPGSYEQYFGPGTRLTVT.

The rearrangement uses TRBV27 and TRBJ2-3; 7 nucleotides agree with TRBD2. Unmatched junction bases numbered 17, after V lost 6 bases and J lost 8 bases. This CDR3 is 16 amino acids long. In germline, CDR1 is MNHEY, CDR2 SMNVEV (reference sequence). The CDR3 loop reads CASSRVRAGVTSTQYF. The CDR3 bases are TGTGCCAGCAGCCGAGTTAGGGCGGGAGTTACTAGTACGCAGTATTTT.

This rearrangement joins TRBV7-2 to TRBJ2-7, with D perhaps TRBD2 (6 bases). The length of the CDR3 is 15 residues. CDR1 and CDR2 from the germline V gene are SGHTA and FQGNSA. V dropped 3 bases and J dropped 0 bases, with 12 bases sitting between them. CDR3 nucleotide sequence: TGTGCCAGCAGCTTTGGCGGGAAAAGCTCCTACGAGCAGTACTTC. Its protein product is CASSFGGKSSYEQYF.

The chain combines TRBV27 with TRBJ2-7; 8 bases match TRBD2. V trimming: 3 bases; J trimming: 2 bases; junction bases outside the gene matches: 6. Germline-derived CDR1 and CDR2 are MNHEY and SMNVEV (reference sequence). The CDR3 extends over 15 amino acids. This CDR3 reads CASSLEAGGTYEQYF. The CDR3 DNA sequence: TGTGCCAGCAGTTTGGAGGCGGGAGGCACCTACGAGCAGTACTTC.

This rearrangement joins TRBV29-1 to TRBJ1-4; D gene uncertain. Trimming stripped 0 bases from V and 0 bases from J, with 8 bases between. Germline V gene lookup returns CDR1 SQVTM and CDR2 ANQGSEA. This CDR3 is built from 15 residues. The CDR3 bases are TGCAGCGTTGAAGATCTCGTGTCAACTAATGAAAAACTGTTTTTT. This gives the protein CSVEDLVSTNEKLFF. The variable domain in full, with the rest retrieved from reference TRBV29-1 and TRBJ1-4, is SAVISQKPSRDICQRGTSLTIQCQVDSQVTMMFWYRQQPGQSLTLIATANQGSEATYESGFVIDKFPISRPNLTFSTLTVSNMSPEDSSIYLCSVEDLVSTNEKLFFGSGTQLSVL.

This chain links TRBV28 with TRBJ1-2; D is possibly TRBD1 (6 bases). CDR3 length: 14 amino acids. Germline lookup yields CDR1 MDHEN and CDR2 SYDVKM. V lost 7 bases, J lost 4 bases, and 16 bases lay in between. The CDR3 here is CASTLSGVAYGYTF. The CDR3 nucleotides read TGTGCCAGCACCCTCTCAGGGGTTGCCTATGGCTACACCTTC.

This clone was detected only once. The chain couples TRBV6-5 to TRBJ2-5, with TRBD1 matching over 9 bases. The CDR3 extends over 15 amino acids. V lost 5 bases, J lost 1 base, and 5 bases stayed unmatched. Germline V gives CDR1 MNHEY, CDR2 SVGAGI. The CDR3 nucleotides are TGTGCCAGCAGTCAACAGGGGGCGACCCAAGAGACCCAGTACTTC. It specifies CASSQQGATQETQYF.

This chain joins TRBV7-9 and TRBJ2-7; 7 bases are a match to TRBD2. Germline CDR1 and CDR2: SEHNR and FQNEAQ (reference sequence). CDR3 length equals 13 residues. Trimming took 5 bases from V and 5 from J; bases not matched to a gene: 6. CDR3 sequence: CASSLWTRDEQYF. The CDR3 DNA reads TGTGCCAGCAGCCTATGGACTAGGGACGAGCAGTACTTC.

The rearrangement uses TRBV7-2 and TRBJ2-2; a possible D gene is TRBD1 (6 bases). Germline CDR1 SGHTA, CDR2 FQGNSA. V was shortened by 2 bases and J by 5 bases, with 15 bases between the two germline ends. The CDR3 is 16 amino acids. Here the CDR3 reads CASSLSGQKLTGELFF. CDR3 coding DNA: TGTGCCAGCAGCTTATCCGGACAGAAACTGACCGGGGAGCTGTTTTTT.